Below, one T cell receptor beta chain is given with its context. Sequencing used immunoSEQ multiplex PCR; TCRdb keeps in-frame clones, though not all of them. The sample records 150,000 to 200,000 clones, about 86% being singletons. Germline values: CDR1 SQVTM, CDR2 ANQGSEA. After removal of 4 bases from V and 4 bases from J, the junction contained 10 bases not matched to a gene. This CDR3 contains 15 residues. This specimen belongs to a study of blood T cell repertoires in COVID-19. Looking at the study overall: Researchers got acute and convalescent COVID-19 samples from the United States, Italy and Spain.

The chain uses TRBV29-1 and TRBJ2-5; 9 positions agree with TRBD2. Sequencing input: peripheral blood. The sequence was obtained from a woman older than 75 with acute or convalescent COVID-19. The CDR3 is CSVVGGRDFRETQYF. In DNA form, the CDR3 reads TGCAGCGTTGTAGGCGGGAGGGACTTTCGAGAGACCCAGTACTTC.